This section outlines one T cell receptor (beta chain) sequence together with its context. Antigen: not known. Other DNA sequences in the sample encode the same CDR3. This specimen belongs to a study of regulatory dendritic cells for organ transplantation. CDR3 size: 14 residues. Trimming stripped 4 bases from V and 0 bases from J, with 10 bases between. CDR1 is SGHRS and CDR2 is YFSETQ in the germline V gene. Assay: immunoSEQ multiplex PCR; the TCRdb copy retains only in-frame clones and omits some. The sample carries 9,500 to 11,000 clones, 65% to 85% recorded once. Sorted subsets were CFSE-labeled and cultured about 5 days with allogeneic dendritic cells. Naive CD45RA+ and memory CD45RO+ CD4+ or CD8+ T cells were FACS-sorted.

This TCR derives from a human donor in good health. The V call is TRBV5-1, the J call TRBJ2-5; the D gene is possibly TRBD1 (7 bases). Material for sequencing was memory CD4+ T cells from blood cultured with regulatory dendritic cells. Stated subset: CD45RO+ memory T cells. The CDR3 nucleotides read TGCGCCAGCAGCCTCAGGGGGGACCAAGAGACCCAGTACTTC. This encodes CASSLRGDQETQYF.